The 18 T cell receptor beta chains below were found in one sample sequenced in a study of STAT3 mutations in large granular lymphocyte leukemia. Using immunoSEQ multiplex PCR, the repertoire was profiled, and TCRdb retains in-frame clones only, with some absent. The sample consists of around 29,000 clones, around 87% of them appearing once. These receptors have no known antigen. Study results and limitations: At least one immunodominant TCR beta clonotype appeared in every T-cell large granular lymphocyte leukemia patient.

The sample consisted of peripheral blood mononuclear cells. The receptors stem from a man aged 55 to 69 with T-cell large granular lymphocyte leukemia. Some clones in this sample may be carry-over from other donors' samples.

CDR3 sequence (DNA): TGTGCCAGCAGCTCGGACAGGGGGCTCCAAGAGACCCAGTACTTC. Its translation: CASSSDRGLQETQYF. This chain connects TRBV5-6 to TRBJ2-5; 11 bases fit TRBD1. The V segment lost 3 bases and the J segment 1 base; nucleotides outside the gene matches: 2. Germline-derived CDR1 and CDR2 are SGHDT and YYEEEE. This CDR3 comprises 15 residues.

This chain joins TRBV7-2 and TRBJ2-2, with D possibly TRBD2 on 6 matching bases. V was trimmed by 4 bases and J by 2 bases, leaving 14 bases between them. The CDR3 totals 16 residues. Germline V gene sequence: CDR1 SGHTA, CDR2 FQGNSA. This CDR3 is CASSSRGSFNTGELFF. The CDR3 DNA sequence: TGTGCCAGCAGCTCCCGGGGGAGTTTTAACACCGGGGAGCTGTTTTTT.

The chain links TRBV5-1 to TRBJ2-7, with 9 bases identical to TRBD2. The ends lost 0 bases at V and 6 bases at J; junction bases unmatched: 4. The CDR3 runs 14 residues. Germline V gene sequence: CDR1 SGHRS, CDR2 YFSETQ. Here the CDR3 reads CASSLDGTSSEQYF. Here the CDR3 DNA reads TGCGCCAGCAGCTTGGACGGGACTAGCTCCGAGCAGTACTTC.

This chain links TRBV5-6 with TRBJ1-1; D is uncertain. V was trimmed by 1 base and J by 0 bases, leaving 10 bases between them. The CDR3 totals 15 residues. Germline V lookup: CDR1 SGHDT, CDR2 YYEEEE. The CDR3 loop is CASSLSGSLNTEAFF. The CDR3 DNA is TGTGCCAGCAGCTTGTCGGGCAGCTTGAACACTGAAGCTTTCTTT. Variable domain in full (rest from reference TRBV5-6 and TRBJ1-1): DAGVTQSPTHLIKTRGQQVTLRCSPKSGHDTVSWYQQALGQGPQFIFQYYEEEERQRGNFPDRFSGHQFPNYSSELNVNALLLGDSALYLCASSLSGSLNTEAFFGQGTRLTVV.

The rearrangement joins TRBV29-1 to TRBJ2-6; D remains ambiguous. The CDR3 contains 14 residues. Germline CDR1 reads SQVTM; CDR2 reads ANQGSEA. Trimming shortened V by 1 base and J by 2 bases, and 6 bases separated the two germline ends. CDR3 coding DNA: TGCAGCGTTGAAGGTCAACCTGGGGCCAACGTCCTGACTTTC. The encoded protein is CSVEGQPGANVLTF.

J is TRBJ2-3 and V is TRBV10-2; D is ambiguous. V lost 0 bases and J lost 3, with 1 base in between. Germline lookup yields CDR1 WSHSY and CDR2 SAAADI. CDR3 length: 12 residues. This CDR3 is CASSESTDTQYF. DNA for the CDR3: TGCGCCAGCAGTGAGTCTACAGATACGCAGTATTTT.

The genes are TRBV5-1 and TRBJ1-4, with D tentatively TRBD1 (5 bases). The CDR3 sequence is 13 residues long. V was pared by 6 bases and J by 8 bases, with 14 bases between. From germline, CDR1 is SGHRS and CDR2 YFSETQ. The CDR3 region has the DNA TGCGCCAGCAACACGGGGCGTGGGGAAAAACTGTTTTTT. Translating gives CASNTGRGEKLFF.

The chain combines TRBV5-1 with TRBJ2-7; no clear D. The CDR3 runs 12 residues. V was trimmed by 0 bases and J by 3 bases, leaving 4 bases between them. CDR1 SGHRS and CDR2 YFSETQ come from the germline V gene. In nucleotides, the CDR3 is TGCGCCAGCAGCTTGGAGGGCTACGAGCAGTACTTC. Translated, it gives CASSLEGYEQYF. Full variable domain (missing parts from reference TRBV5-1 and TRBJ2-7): KAGVTQTPRYLIKTRGQQVTLSCSPISGHRSVSWYQQTPGQGLQFLFEYFSETQRNKGNFPGRFSGRQFSNSRSEMNVSTLELGDSALYLCASSLEGYEQYFGPGTRLTVT.

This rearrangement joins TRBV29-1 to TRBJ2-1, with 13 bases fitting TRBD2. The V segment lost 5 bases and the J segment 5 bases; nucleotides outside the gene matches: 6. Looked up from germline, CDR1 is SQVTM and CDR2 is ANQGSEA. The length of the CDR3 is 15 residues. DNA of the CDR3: TGCAGCGTTTACACTAGCGGGAGGGCCAACAATGAGCAGTTCTTC. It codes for CSVYTSGRANNEQFF.

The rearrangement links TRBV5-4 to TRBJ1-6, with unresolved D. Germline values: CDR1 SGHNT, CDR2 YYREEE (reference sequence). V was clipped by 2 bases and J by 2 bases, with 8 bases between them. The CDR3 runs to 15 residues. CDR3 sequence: CASSLAGTYNSPLHF. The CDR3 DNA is TGTGCCAGCAGCTTAGCGGGCACCTATAATTCACCCCTCCACTTT.

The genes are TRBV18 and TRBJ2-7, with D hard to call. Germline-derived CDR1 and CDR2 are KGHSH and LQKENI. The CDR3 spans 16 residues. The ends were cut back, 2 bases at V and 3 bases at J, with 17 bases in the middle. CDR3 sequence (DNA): TGTGCCAGCTCACCAGGGATCGCTAAGGGAAACTACGAGCAGTACTTC. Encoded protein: CASSPGIAKGNYEQYF.

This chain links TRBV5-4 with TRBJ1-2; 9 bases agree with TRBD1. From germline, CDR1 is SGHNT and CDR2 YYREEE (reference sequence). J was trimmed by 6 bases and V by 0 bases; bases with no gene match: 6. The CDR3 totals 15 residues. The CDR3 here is CASSLAGQGVDGYTF. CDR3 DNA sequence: TGTGCCAGCAGCTTGGCGGGACAGGGTGTAGATGGCTACACCTTC.

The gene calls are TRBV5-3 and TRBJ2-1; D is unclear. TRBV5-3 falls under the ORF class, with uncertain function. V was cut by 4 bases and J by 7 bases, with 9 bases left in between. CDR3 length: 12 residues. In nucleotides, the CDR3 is TGTGCCAGAAGCCTAGGTCAAAATGAGCAGTTCTTC. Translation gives CARSLGQNEQFF.

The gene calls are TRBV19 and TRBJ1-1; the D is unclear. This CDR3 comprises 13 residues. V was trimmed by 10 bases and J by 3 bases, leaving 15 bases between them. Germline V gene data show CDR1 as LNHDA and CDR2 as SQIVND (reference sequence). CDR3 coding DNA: TGTGCCATAAGGAATCACGAGTACACTGAAGCTTTCTTT. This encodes CAIRNHEYTEAFF.

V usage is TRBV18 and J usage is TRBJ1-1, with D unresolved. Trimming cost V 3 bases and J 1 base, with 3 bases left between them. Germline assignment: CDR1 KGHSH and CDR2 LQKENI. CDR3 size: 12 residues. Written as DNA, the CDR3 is TGTGCCAGCTCACCGTCGAACACTGAAGCTTTCTTT. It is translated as CASSPSNTEAFF. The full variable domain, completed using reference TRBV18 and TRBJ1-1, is NAGVMQNPRHLVRRRGQEARLRCSPMKGHSHVYWYRQLPEEGLKFMVYLQKENIIDESGMPKERFSAEFPKEGPSILRIQQVVRGDSAAYFCASSPSNTEAFFGQGTRLTVV.

CDR3 in DNA: TGTGCCAGCAGCTTCCGTACAGGGTTCTACAGGGGAAGGTCCTACGAGCAGTACTTC. It translates to CASSFRTGFYRGRSYEQYF. This chain connects TRBV7-9 to TRBJ2-7; 7 bases line up with TRBD1. This CDR3 is built from 19 residues. The germline V gene encodes CDR1 SEHNR and CDR2 FQNEAQ (reference sequence). V dropped 3 bases and J dropped 1; count of bases not matched to a gene: 18.

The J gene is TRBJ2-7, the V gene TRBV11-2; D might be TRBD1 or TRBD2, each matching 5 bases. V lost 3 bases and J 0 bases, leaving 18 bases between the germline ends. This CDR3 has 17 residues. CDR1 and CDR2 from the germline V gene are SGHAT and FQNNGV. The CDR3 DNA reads TGTGCCAGCAGCTTGGGGACGGGCGGACGAGCCTCCTACGAGCAGTACTTC. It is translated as CASSLGTGGRASYEQYF.

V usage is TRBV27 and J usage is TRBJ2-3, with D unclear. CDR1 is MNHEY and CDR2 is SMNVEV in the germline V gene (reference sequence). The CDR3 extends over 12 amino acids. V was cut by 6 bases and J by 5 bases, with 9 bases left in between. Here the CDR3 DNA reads TGTGCCAGCAGCCCCAATTTAGATACGCAGTATTTT. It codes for CASSPNLDTQYF.